This T cell receptor beta chain was sequenced for a study of blood T cell repertoires in COVID-19. This CDR3 is 16 amino acids long. Germline-derived CDR1 and CDR2 are SGHRS and YFSETQ. V lost 2 bases, J lost 4 bases, and 9 bases stayed unmatched. Per the original methods: From reference gene primer amplification, estimates of nucleated cell counts were derived. The data were produced by immunoSEQ multiplex PCR, yet TCRdb's version contains in-frame clones alone and is incomplete. D and trimming were read from the DNA, whereas the V and J calls and clone size are those reported in that table. The data show roughly 120,000 clones, about nine tenths seen once.

The sample was peripheral blood. The sequence came from a woman aged 70-85 years with acute or convalescent COVID-19. The chain uses TRBV5-1 and TRBJ2-5; 9 nucleotides match TRBD2. The CDR3 nucleotides read TGCGCCAGCAGCTTTCTAAGCGGGGGGTCCGGAGAGACCCAGTACTTC. Protein sequence: CASSFLSGGSGETQYF.